A single sample is the source of the 31 T cell receptor beta chains below, sequenced in a study of shared clonotypes between healthy human individuals. The table came from immunoSEQ multiplex PCR; TCRdb's copy has only in-frame clones and leaves some out. This sample carries about 500,000 clones, about 74% of them seen once, and the ten largest clones take approximately 12%. The source material was PBMCs. These receptors came from a woman aged 35 to 49 in good health. Some clones in this sample may be carry-over from other donors' samples.

This clone was seen ten or more times. The gene calls are TRBV7-2 and TRBJ2-7; D not resolved. CDR3 length: 14 amino acids. The V gene's germline CDR1 is SGHTA and CDR2 FQGNSA. Trimming took off 1 base at V and 2 bases at J, with 9 bases between the two ends. This chain's CDR3 is CASSLGVDTYEQYF. The CDR3 DNA reads as TGTGCCAGCAGCTTAGGAGTCGATACCTACGAGCAGTACTTC.

The chain combines TRBV7-2 with TRBJ2-1; 8 bases match TRBD2. Germline trimming cut 5 bases from V and 3 bases from J; bases unmatched to any gene: 9. Germline CDR1 is SGHTA and CDR2 is FQGNSA. The CDR3 covers 16 residues. CDR3 region: CASSPQRETVYNEQFF. The CDR3 bases are TGTGCCAGCAGCCCCCAGCGGGAGACCGTCTACAATGAGCAGTTCTTC.

This sequence joins TRBV10-1 and TRBJ2-3; TRBD1 agrees at 7 bases. CDR1 is WNHNN, CDR2 SYGVQD, per germline (reference sequence). Trimming took 5 bases from V and 2 from J; bases not matched to a gene: 4. CDR3 length: 14 amino acids. This chain's CDR3 is CASSRDSPTDTQYF. CDR3 sequence (DNA): TGCGCCAGCAGTCGGGACAGCCCCACAGATACGCAGTATTTT.

The V and J genes are TRBV30 and TRBJ2-5; D is unclear. The V end was cut by 4 bases, the J end by 4 bases, with 13 bases between. This CDR3 is built from 13 residues. Germline loops: CDR1 GTSNPN, CDR2 SVGIG (reference sequence). CDR3 in DNA: TGTGCCTGGATACCCGGATCCGGAGAGACCCAGTACTTC. Its protein product is CAWIPGSGETQYF.

The chain combines TRBV4-3 with TRBJ2-3; D may be TRBD1 (6 bases). Germline V gene sequence: CDR1 LGHNA, CDR2 YSLEER. Trimming stripped 0 bases from V and 2 bases from J, with 15 bases between. The CDR3 consists of 17 residues. CDR3 bases: TGCGCCAGCAGCCAAGATCAACAGGGTGACCACACAGATACGCAGTATTTT. Its protein is CASSQDQQGDHTDTQYF.

This clone has ten or more counts. V usage is TRBV5-4 and J usage is TRBJ2-7; possibly TRBD1 for D (5 bases). Germline CDR1 reads SGHNT; CDR2 reads YYREEE (reference sequence). Trimming pared 4 bases from V and 3 bases from J, leaving 17 bases between. The length of the CDR3 is 15 residues. The CDR3 loop is CASSLDSGAYYEQYF. The CDR3 DNA follows: TGTGCCAGCAGCCTTGACAGTGGGGCCTACTACGAGCAGTACTTC. The full variable domain, with the rest looked up from reference TRBV5-4 and TRBJ2-7, is ETGVTQSPTHLIKTRGQQVTLRCSSQSGHNTVSWYQQALGQGPQFIFQYYREEENGRGNFPPRFSGLQFPNYSSELNVNALELDDSALYLCASSLDSGAYYEQYFGPGTRLTVT.

Remarks on this clone: Other DNA sequences from this sample encode an identical CDR3 as well. The chain links TRBV11-2 to TRBJ2-1; 7 bases agree with TRBD2. The CDR3 is 14 amino acids. V dropped 3 bases and J dropped 7; count of bases not matched to a gene: 6. Germline V gene sequence: CDR1 SGHAT, CDR2 FQNNGV. CDR3 nucleotide sequence: TGTGCCAGCAGCTTGGGCGGGAGTCTGAATGAGCAGTTCTTC. This gives the protein CASSLGGSLNEQFF.

CDR3 coding DNA: TGTGCCAGCAGTGGGACAGGGGGCGGCAACGTCCTGACTTTC. This translates into CASSGTGGGNVLTF. The rearrangement joins TRBV6-5 to TRBJ2-6, with TRBD1 identical over 12 bases. Trimming cost V 5 bases and J 9 bases; bases outside gene matches: 2. The CDR3 is 14 residues long. Germline CDR1 is MNHEY and CDR2 is SVGAGI.

Notes on this clone: It is likely a read error: a sequence one base away is far more abundant. The CDR3 does not end in the conserved phenylalanine or tryptophan, so this is likely a read error. CDR3 nucleotide sequence: TGTGCCAGCAGACTTACGGGGAGGGGAGGCTACACCGTC. Its translation is CASRLTGRGGYTV. The V gene is TRBV11-2, the J gene TRBJ1-2; maybe TRBD1 (5 bases). Trimming left V 6 bases short and J 8 bases short, with 16 bases between. The CDR3 totals 13 residues. Germline V gene sequence: CDR1 SGHAT, CDR2 FQNNGV.

As to this clone: In this CDR3 the conserved last residue, phenylalanine or tryptophan, is missing, so a read error is likely. This sequence joins TRBV5-6 and TRBJ2-7; 7 positions agree with TRBD2. From germline, CDR1 is SGHDT and CDR2 YYEEEE. Trimming removed 4 bases from V and 4 bases from J; junction bases left unmatched: 5. The length of the CDR3 is 13 residues. CDR3 DNA sequence: TGTGCCAGCAGCGCCGGACTAGGATACGAGCAGTACTCC. Its protein product is CASSAGLGYEQYS.

V and J are TRBV28 and TRBJ1-2; D is possibly TRBD1 (5 bases). The CDR3 contains 15 residues. The germline gives CDR1 MDHEN, CDR2 SYDVKM. Trimming took 1 base from V and 5 from J, leaving 14 bases between them. CDR3 residues: CASSLYAGNWYGYTF. The CDR3, as DNA: TGTGCCAGCAGTTTATATGCAGGGAACTGGTATGGCTACACCTTC.

The rearrangement uses TRBV5-6 and TRBJ2-2, with no clear D. The CDR3 length is 14 residues. The V gene lost 2 bases and the J gene lost 1 base, with 6 bases spanning the gap. Germline CDR1 is SGHDT and CDR2 is YYEEEE. The CDR3 nucleotides are TGTGCCAGCAGCTTATGGGGGAACACCGGGGAGCTGTTTTTT. It is translated as CASSLWGNTGELFF.

Notes on this clone: The same CDR3 also results from other DNA sequences found in this sample. The chain couples TRBV2 to TRBJ2-2; 11 positions match TRBD2. The CDR3 is 15 amino acids. Germline lookup yields CDR1 SNHLY and CDR2 FYNNEI. Trimming at V came to 5 bases and at J to 10 bases, leaving 9 bases not matched to a gene. This CDR3 is CASSYGLAGGMELFF. In nucleotides, the CDR3 is TGTGCCAGCAGTTACGGACTAGCGGGTGGGATGGAGCTGTTTTTT.

V usage is TRBV29-1 and J usage is TRBJ2-7; the match to TRBD2 covers 7 bases. CDR1 is SQVTM, CDR2 ANQGSEA, per germline. The CDR3 runs to 14 residues. V lost 3 bases, J lost 3 bases, and 8 bases stayed unmatched. In DNA, the CDR3 is TGCAGCGTTGAGGGTCTAGCGGCAAACTACGAGCAGTACTTC. Protein sequence: CSVEGLAANYEQYF.

On this clone: The likely explanation is a read error, given a far larger clone one base away. The gene calls are TRBV9 and TRBJ2-5; TRBD2 agrees at 8 bases. The germline gives CDR1 SGDLS, CDR2 YYNGEE. CDR3 length: 14 amino acids. After removal of 3 bases from V and 5 bases from J, the junction contained 6 bases not matched to a gene. CDR3 region: CASSGAGDVETQYF. CDR3 nucleotide sequence: TGTGCCAGCAGCGGAGCGGGAGACGTTGAGACCCAGTACTTC.

For this clone: This may arise from a read error, as a much more abundant clone is one base away. The chain recombines TRBV7-9 with TRBJ2-7; D remains ambiguous. Per the germline V gene, CDR1 is SEHNR and CDR2 is FQNEAQ (reference sequence). This CDR3 comprises 16 residues. This CDR3 is CVSSLDGMGFTYEQYF. As DNA, the CDR3 is TGTGTCAGCAGCTTAGACGGTATGGGCTTTACCTACGAGCAGTACTTC.

V and J are TRBV30 and TRBJ1-6; D is possibly TRBD1 (6 bases). The CDR3 contains 15 residues. Trimming removed 0 bases at V and 7 bases at J, with 13 bases between. Germline V CDR1 and CDR2: GTSNPN, SVGIG (reference sequence). CDR3 sequence (DNA): TGTGCCTGGAGTGTCGGTGTAGGGGGGAATTCACCCCTCCACTTT. Translating it yields CAWSVGVGGNSPLHF.

Concerning this clone: A far larger clone is a single base away, which makes a read error likely. The CDR3 protein is CASSQDSGANVLIF. CDR3 nucleotides: TGCGCCAGCAGCCAAGATTCTGGGGCCAACGTCCTGATTTTC. This sequence joins TRBV4-1 and TRBJ2-6, with D possibly being TRBD1 (5 bases). Germline lookup yields CDR1 MGHRA and CDR2 YSYEKL. This CDR3 has 14 amino acids.

V gene TRBV4-1 combines with J gene TRBJ2-7; 7 bases match TRBD1. This CDR3 spans 15 amino acids. The junction had 9 bases not matched to a gene; V was cut back by 5 bases and J by 2 bases. Germline V CDR1 and CDR2: MGHRA, YSYEKL. This chain's CDR3 is CASSEFTGVAYEQYF. The CDR3 DNA reads TGCGCCAGCAGCGAATTTACAGGGGTAGCCTACGAGCAGTACTTC.

The chain is built from TRBV19 and TRBJ2-1; possibly TRBD1 for D (6 bases). V was pared by 1 base and J by 4 bases, with 11 bases between. Germline V gene data show CDR1 as LNHDA and CDR2 as SQIVND (reference sequence). The CDR3 extends over 15 amino acids. CDR3 protein: CASSIGTGRYNEQFF. DNA for the CDR3: TGTGCCAGTAGTATAGGTACAGGGCGATACAATGAGCAGTTCTTC.

This rearrangement joins TRBV28 to TRBJ2-7; D not certain. Per the germline V gene, CDR1 is MDHEN and CDR2 is SYDVKM. V was clipped by 3 bases and J by 2 bases, with 14 bases between them. The CDR3 sequence is 15 residues long. The CDR3, as DNA: TGTGCCAGCAGTTTTATCAGTCCCCCTACCTACGAGCAGTACTTC. This encodes CASSFISPPTYEQYF.

As for this clone: Other nucleotide sequences in the sample specify the same CDR3. This sequence joins TRBV11-2 and TRBJ2-5; D uncertain. This CDR3 is 12 amino acids long. V lost 0 bases to trimming and J lost 5 bases, with 4 bases between them. Germline V gives CDR1 SGHAT, CDR2 FQNNGV. CDR3 sequence: CASSLDRETQYF. CDR3 in DNA: TGTGCCAGCAGCTTAGATAGGGAGACCCAGTACTTC.

There are many counts of this clone. The same CDR3 is also encoded by other DNA sequences in this sample. The chain is built from TRBV28 and TRBJ1-5; no clear D. The CDR3 sequence is 15 residues long. CDR1 and CDR2 from the germline V gene are MDHEN and SYDVKM. Trimming took 2 bases from V and 4 from J, leaving 12 bases between them. The CDR3 region has the DNA TGTGCCAGCAGTTTAGGCCTTGGATGGAATCAGCCCCAGCATTTT. Translation gives CASSLGLGWNQPQHF.

The chain joins TRBV7-3 to TRBJ2-7; TRBD1 is a possible D gene (7 bases). CDR1 is SGHTA and CDR2 is FQGTGA in the germline V gene. The CDR3 loop spans 13 amino acids. With 5 bases removed from V and 5 bases from J, the gap between germline ends came to 13 bases. CDR3 in DNA: TGTGCCAGCAGCAACAGGGGAGGTAACGAGCAGTACTTC. This encodes CASSNRGGNEQYF.

The chain couples TRBV5-1 to TRBJ2-7, with a possible D match to TRBD1 (6 bases). Per germline, CDR1 SGHRS and CDR2 YFSETQ. V dropped 4 bases and J dropped 2 bases, with 16 bases sitting between them. The CDR3 is made up of 15 amino acids. CDR3 residues: CASSHGDTSTYEQYF. The CDR3 bases are TGCGCCAGCAGCCACGGGGACACCTCGACCTACGAGCAGTACTTC.

This sequence joins TRBV27 and TRBJ1-4; maybe TRBD1 (5 bases). The CDR3 spans 13 residues. From germline, CDR1 is MNHEY and CDR2 SMNVEV (reference sequence). Trimming cost V 8 bases and J 11 bases, with 18 bases left between them. The CDR3 loop is CASAGGRKGKLFF. The DNA for the CDR3 is TGTGCCAGCGCCGGAGGGAGGAAGGGGAAACTGTTTTTT.

This sequence joins TRBV4-3 and TRBJ2-1; D is tentatively TRBD1 or TRBD2 (5 bases each). Trimming pared 0 bases from V and 9 bases from J, leaving 12 bases between. Germline CDR1 LGHNA, CDR2 YSLEER. CDR3 size: 14 residues. The CDR3 nucleotides read TGCGCCAGCAGCCAAGATGGGGCGGGCAGTGAGCAGTTCTTC. Translated, it gives CASSQDGAGSEQFF.

Regarding this clone: A far larger clone is one nucleotide away, so this likely arose from a read error. The rearrangement links TRBV4-1 to TRBJ1-2; no clear D gene. The CDR3 consists of 14 residues. The V gene lost 3 bases and the J gene lost 5 bases, with 13 bases spanning the gap. Germline V gene sequence: CDR1 MGHRA, CDR2 YSYEKL. CDR3 DNA sequence: TGCGCCAGCAGCCATCCACCGGATCGGTATGGCTACACCTTC. It translates to CASSHPPDRYGYTF.

The rearrangement joins TRBV25-1 to TRBJ1-1; weak D call: TRBD1 (6 bases). Germline lookup yields CDR1 MGHDK and CDR2 SYGVNS. Trimming left V 6 bases short and J 5 bases short, with 7 bases between. The CDR3 runs 11 residues. CDR3 protein: CASRGGTEAFF. In DNA, the CDR3 is TGTGCCAGCAGAGGGGGTACTGAAGCTTTCTTT.

The V gene is TRBV7-9, the J gene TRBJ2-3; TRBD2 is a possible D gene (5 bases). The CDR3 extends over 17 amino acids. Trimming left V 1 base short and J 2 bases short, with 16 bases between. From germline, CDR1 is SEHNR and CDR2 FQNEAQ (reference sequence). This CDR3 reads CASSLGAWAGPTDTQYF. DNA for the CDR3: TGTGCCAGCAGCTTAGGAGCTTGGGCGGGCCCCACAGATACGCAGTATTTT.

V usage is TRBV6-1 and J usage is TRBJ2-2, with D tentatively TRBD1 or TRBD2 (5 bases each). The germline V and J ends were trimmed by 6 bases and 6 bases, with 14 bases remaining between them. This CDR3 has 14 residues. Germline assignment: CDR1 MNHNS and CDR2 SASEGT. CDR3 amino acids: CASRGDPQSGELFF. Written as DNA, the CDR3 is TGTGCCAGCAGGGGGGACCCGCAATCCGGGGAGCTGTTTTTT.